This T cell receptor beta chain originates from a study of control samples from healthy donors and cancer patients (dated by TCRdb to the early 2020s). Library method: the immunoSEQ multiplex PCR assay. TCRdb retrieved this table from immuneACCESS and kept in-frame rearrangements only. Not all clones are present; in checked studies, unresolved V genes account for under half, and no reason is known for the remainder. Counted in this sample were approximately 150,000 clones; 80% to 90% of them appeared once. The ten largest clones capture over 1.5% of the sample. Comment on this clone: Its binding antigen is unknown. The record has no base qualities; no much larger clone is one base away.

The sample taken for sequencing was blood. The origin of this receptor is a man younger than 35 in good health.

The CDR3 protein: CASSPTGGEQYF. At the DNA level, the sequence is TGTGCCAGCTCACCTACGGGGGGCGAGCAGTACTTC. The sequence links TRBV18 to TRBJ2-7; TRBD2 aligns with 7 central bases. Trimmed from V: 3 bases; trimmed from J: 6 bases; junction bases lacking a gene match: 2. CDR1 and CDR2 are read off the germline V gene as KGHSH and LQKENI. Its CDR3 holds 12 amino acids, cysteine through phenylalanine. Just CDR3 DNA is preserved here, 36 bases in frame from base 1.